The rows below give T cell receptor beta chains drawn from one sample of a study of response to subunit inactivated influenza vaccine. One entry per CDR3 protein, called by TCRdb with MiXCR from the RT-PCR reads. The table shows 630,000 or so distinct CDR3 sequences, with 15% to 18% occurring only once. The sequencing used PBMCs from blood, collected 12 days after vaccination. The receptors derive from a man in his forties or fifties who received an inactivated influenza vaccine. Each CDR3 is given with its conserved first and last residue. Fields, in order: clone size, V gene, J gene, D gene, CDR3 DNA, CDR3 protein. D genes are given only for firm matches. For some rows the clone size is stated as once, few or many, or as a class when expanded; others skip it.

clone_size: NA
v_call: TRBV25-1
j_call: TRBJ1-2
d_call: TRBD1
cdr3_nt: TGTGCCAGCAGTGGCGCCCGGGACAGTCCTAACTATGGCTACACCTTC
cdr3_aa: CASSGARDSPNYGYTF

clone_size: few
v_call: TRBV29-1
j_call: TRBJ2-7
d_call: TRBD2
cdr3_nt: TGCAGCGTTGAATTTAGGAGCGGGAGGGATCAGTACGAGCAGTACTTC
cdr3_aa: CSVEFRSGRDQYEQYF

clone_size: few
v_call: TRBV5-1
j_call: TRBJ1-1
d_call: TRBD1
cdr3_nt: TGCGCCAGCAGCTTGCGGACAGGGGCGGGCACTGAAGCTTTCTTT
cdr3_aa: CASSLRTGAGTEAFF

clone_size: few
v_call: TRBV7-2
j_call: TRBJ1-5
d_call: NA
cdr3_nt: TGTGCCAGCAGCCCCAACGGGGGAGGAAATCAGCCCCAGCATTTT
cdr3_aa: CASSPNGGGNQPQHF

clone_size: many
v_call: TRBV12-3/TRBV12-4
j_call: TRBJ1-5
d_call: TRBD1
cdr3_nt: TGTGCCAGCACCAGATCAGGGGGGAGCAATCAGCCCCAGCATTTT
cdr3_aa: CASTRSGGSNQPQHF

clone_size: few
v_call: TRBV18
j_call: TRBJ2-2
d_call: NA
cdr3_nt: TGTGCCAGCTCACCCCCGATAGGCGGCACCGGGGAGCTGTTTTTT
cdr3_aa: CASSPPIGGTGELFF

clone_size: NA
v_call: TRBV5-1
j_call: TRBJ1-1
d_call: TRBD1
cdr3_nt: TGCGCCAGCAGCTTGGACAGGGGGCGGGGTGACACTGAAGCTTTCTTT
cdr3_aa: CASSLDRGRGDTEAFF

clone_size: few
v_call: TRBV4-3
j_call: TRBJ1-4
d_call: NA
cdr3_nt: TGCGCCAGCAGCCAAGGGGAAACAGGGCATGAAAAACTGTTTTTT
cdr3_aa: CASSQGETGHEKLFF

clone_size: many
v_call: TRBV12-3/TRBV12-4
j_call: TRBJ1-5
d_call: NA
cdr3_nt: TGTGCCAGCAGTCCACACGATAGCAATCAGCCCCAGCATTTT
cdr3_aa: CASSPHDSNQPQHF

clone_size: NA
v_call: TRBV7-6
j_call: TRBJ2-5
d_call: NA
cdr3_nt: TGTGCCAGCAGCCCAGCCACGACTAAAGGGGAGACCCAGTACTTC
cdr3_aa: CASSPATTKGETQYF

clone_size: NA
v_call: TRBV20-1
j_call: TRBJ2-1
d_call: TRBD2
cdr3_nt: TGCAGTGCCCTTGGGACTAGCGGGAGGGCTGGGAATGAGCAGTTCTTC
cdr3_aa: CSALGTSGRAGNEQFF

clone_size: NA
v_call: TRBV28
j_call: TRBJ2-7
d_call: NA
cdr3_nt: TGTGCCAGCAGTTTAGGCTGGGGGGCACAAGAGCAGTACTTC
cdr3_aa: CASSLGWGAQEQYF

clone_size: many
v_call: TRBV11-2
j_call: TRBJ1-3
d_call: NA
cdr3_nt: TGTGCCAGCAGCTCAGTCCAAGGCTCTGGAAACACCATATATTTT
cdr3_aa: CASSSVQGSGNTIYF

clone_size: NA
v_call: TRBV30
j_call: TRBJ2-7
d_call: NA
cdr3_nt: TGTGCCTGGAGTGTACCCGGTTACGAGCAGTACTTC
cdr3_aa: CAWSVPGYEQYF

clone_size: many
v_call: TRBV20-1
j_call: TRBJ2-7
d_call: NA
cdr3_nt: TGCAGTGCTACGATCGCGCAAGGAGGGAACGAGCAGTACTTC
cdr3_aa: CSATIAQGGNEQYF

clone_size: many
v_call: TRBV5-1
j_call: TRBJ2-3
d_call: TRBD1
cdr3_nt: TGCGCCAGCAGCTGTCCCCCCGGGACAGGGGGCTTAACCTGCACAGATACGCAGTATTTT
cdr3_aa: CASSCPPGTGGLTCTDTQYF

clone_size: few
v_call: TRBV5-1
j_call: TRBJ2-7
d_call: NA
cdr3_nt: TGCGCCAGCAGCTTGGTACCTACGGGAGAGCAGTACTTC
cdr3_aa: CASSLVPTGEQYF

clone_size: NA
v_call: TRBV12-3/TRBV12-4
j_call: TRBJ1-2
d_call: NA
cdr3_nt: TGTGCCAGCAGATCCGGGACTGTGCATGGCTACACCTTC
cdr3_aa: CASRSGTVHGYTF

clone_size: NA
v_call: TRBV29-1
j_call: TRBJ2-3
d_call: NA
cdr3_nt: TGCAGCGTTGGGAGGTCGTCAGTGTCGGATACGCAGTATTTT
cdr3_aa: CSVGRSSVSDTQYF

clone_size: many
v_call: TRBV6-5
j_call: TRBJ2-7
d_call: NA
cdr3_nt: TGTGCCAGCAGTTCCCGGGGCGCAGGCGCCGAGCAGTACTTC
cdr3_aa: CASSSRGAGAEQYF

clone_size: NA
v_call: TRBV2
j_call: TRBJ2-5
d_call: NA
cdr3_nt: TGTGCCAGCAATCGGAGGGGGGCCGGGGAGACCCAGTACTTC
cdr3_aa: CASNRRGAGETQYF

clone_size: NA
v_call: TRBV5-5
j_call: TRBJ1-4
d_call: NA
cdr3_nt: TGTGCCAGCAGCTTGGAGCTGGGGTGGGCTAATGAAAAACTGTTTTTT
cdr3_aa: CASSLELGWANEKLFF

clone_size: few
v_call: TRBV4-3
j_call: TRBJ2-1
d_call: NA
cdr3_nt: TGCGCCAGCAGCTATACCGCGGGTAGGGGGGCGCGGAATGAGCAGTTCTTC
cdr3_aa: CASSYTAGRGARNEQFF

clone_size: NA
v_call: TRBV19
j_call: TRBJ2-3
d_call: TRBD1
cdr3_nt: TGTGCCAGTAGTATCTCCGGGACAGGGGGCCGGACAGATACGCAGTATTTT
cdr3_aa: CASSISGTGGRTDTQYF